This section outlines one T cell receptor beta chain sequence together with its context. CDR1 is SGHVS, CDR2 FNYEAQ, per germline. The CDR3 runs to 17 residues. The V and J ends lost 0 bases and 0 bases, in that order; junction bases with no gene match: 7. Authors' processing steps: Cell counts per sample came from amplifying reference gene primers. TCRdb's copy holds only in-frame clones and misses some; the assay was immunoSEQ multiplex PCR. V and J calls and clone size are as listed in that table; D and trimming were resolved from the DNA. The sample records roughly 250,000 clones, approximately 85% being singletons. The data stem from a study of blood T cell repertoires in COVID-19. Study-level background: Specimens from acute and convalescent COVID-19 originated in the United States, Italy and Spain. Sources were T cells, B-cell-depleted T cells, or PBMCs; the material itself was cDNA or gDNA.

Patients in Seattle were enrolled during active infection, then followed longitudinally. The receptor was isolated from a human donor with COVID-19, enrolled during active disease. The donor label of this sample is uncertain. The gene calls are TRBV7-6 and TRBJ1-1, with 7 bases lining up with TRBD1. The sequenced sample was peripheral blood. CDR3 in DNA: TGTGCCAGCAGCTTAGCGCTTAGACAGGGATTGAACACTGAAGCTTTCTTT. This translates into CASSLALRQGLNTEAFF.